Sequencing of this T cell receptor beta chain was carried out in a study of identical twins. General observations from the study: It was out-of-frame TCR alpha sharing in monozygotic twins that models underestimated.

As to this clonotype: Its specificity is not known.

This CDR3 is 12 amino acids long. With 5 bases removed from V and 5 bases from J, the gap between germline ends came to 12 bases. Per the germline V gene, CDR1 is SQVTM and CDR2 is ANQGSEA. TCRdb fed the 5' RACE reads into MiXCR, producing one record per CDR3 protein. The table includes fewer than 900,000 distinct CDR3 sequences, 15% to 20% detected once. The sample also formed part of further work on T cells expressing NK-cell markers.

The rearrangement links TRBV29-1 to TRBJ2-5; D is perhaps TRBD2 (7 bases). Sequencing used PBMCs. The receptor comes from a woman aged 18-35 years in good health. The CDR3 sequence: CSVWGGAETQYF. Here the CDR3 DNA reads TGCAGCGTTTGGGGGGGCGCGGAGACCCAGTACTTC.